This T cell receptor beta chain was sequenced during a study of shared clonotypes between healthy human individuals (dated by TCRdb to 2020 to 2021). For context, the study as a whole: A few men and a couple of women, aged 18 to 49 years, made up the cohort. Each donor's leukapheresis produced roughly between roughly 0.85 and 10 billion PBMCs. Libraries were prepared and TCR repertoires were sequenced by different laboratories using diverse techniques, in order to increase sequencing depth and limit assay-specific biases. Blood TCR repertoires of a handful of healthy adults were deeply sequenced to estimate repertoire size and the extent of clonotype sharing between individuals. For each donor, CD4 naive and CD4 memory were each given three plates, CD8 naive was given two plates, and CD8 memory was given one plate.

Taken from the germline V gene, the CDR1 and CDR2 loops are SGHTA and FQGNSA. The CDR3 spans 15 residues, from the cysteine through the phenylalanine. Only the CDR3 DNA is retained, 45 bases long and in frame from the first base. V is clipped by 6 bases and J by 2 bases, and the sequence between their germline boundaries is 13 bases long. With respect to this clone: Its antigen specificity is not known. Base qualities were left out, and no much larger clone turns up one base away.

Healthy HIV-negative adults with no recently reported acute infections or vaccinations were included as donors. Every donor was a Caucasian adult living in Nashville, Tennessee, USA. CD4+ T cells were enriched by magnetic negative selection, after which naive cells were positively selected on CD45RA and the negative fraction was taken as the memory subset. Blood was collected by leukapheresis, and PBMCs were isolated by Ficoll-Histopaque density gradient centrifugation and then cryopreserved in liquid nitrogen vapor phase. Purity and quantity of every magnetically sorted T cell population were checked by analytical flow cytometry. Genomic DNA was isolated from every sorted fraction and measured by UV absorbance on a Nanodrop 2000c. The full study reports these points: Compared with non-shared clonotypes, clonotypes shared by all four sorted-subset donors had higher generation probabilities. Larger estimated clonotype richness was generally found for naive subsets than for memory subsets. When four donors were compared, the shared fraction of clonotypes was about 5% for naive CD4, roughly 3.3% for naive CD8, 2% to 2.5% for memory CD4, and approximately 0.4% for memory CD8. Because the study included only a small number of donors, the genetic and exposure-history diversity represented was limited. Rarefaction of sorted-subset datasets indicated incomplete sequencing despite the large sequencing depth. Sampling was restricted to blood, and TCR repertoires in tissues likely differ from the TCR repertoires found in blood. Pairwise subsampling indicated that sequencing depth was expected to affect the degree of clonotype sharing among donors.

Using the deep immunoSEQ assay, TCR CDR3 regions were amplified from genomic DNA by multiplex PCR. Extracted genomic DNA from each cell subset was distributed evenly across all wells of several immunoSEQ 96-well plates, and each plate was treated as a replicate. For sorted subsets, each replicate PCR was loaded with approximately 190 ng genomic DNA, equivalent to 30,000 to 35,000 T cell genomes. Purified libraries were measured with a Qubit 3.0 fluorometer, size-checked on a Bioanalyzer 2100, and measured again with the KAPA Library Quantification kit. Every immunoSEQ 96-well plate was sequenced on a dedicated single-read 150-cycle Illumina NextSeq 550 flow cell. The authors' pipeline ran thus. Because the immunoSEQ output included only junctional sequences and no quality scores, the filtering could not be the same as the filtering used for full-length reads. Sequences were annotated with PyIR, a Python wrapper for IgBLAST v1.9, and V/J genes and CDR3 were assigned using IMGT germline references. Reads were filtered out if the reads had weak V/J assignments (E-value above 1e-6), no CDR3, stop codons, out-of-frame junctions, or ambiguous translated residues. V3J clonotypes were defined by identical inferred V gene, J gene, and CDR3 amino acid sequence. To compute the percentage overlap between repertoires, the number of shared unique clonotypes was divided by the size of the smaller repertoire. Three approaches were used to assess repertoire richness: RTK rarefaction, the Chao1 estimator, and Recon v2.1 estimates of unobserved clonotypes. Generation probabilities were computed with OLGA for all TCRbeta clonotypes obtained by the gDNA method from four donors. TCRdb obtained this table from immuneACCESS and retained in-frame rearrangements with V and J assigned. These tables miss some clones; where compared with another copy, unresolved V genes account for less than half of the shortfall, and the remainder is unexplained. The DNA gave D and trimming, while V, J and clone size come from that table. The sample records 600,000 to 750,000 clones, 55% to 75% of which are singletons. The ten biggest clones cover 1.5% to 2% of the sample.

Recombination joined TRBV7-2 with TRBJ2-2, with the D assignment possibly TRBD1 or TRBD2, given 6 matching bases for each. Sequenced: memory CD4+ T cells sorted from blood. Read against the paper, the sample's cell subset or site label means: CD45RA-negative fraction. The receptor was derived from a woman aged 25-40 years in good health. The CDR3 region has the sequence CASRGGSGNTGELFF. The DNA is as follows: TGTGCCAGCAGAGGGGGTAGCGGAAACACCGGGGAGCTGTTTTTT.